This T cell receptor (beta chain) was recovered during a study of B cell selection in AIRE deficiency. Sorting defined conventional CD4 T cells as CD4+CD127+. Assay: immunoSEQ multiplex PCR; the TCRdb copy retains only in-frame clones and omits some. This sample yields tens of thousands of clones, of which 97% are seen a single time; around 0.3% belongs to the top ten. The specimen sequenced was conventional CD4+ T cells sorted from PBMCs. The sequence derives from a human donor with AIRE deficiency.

The CDR3 region is CASSLDRQREKLFF. DNA for the CDR3: TGTGCCAGCAGCCTGGACAGGCAGCGGGAAAAACTGTTTTTT. This chain connects TRBV28 to TRBJ1-4, with 7 bases that match TRBD1. The CDR3 covers 14 residues. Trimming took 6 bases from V and 8 from J; bases not matched to a gene: 9. The V gene's germline CDR1 is MDHEN and CDR2 SYDVKM.